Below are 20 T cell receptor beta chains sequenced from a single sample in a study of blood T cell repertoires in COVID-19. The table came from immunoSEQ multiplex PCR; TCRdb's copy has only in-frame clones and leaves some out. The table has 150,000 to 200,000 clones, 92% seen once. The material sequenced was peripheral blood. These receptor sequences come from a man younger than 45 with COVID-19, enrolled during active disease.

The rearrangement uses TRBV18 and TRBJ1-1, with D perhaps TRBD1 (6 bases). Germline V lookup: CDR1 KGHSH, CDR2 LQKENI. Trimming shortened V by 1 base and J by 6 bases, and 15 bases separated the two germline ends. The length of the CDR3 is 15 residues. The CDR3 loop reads CASSPQGTGGAEAFF. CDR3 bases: TGTGCCAGCTCACCACAGGGGACGGGGGGCGCTGAAGCTTTCTTT.

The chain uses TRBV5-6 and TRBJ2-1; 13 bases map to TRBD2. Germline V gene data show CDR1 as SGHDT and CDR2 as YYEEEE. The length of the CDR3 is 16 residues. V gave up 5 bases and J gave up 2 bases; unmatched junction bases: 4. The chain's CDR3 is CASRAGLAGTYNEQFF. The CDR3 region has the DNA TGTGCCAGCAGAGCGGGACTAGCGGGGACCTACAATGAGCAGTTCTTC. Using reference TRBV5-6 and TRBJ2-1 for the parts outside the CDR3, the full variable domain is DAGVTQSPTHLIKTRGQQVTLRCSPKSGHDTVSWYQQALGQGPQFIFQYYEEEERQRGNFPDRFSGHQFPNYSSELNVNALLLGDSALYLCASRAGLAGTYNEQFFGPGTRLTVL.

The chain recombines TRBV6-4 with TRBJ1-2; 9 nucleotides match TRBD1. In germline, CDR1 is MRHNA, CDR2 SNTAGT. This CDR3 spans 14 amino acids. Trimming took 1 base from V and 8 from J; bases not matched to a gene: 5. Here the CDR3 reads CASSDLSTGGGYTF. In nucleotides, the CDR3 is TGTGCCAGCAGTGACTTATCAACAGGGGGCGGCTACACCTTC.

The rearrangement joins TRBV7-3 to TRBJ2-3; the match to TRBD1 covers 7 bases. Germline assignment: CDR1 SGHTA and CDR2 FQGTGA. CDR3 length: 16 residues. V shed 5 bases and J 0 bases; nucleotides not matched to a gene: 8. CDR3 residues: CASSLRDRSSTDTQYF. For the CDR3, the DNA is TGTGCCAGCAGCCTTCGGGACAGATCTAGCACAGATACGCAGTATTTT.

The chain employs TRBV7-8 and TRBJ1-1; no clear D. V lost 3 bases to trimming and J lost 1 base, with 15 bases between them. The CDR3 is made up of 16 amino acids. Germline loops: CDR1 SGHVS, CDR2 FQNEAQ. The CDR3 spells CASSLIQRQSNTEAFF. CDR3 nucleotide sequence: TGTGCCAGCAGCTTGATCCAGAGGCAGTCGAACACTGAAGCTTTCTTT.

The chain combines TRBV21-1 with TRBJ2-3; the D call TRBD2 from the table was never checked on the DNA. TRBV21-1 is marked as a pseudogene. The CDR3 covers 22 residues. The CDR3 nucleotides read TGTGCCAGCAGCAAACGCCTCAACCCCGGGACTAGCGGGGGGGCCTTGCCAGATACGCAGTATTTT. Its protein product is CASSKRLNPGTSGGALPDTQYF.

CDR3 DNA: TGTGCCAGCAGCTTAAATAGGAACACTGAAGCTTTCTTT. This gives the protein CASSLNRNTEAFF. The V gene is TRBV7-3, the J gene TRBJ1-1; D remains unclear. The V end was cut by 1 base, the J end by 1 base, with 4 bases between. The CDR3 totals 13 residues. Per germline, CDR1 SGHTA and CDR2 FQGTGA.

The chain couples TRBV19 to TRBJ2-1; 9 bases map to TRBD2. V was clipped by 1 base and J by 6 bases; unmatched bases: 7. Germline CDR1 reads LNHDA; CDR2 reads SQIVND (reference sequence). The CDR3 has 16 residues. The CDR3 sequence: CASSIAVAGEGNEQFF. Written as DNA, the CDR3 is TGTGCCAGTAGTATAGCCGTAGCGGGAGAAGGCAATGAGCAGTTCTTC.

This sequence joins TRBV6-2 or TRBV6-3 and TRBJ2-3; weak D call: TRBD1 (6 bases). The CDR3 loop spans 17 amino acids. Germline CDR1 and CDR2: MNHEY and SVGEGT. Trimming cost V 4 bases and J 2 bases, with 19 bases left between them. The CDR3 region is CASSSNPDSFNTDTQYF. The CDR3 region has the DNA TGTGCCAGCAGTTCAAATCCGGACAGCTTCAACACAGATACGCAGTATTTT.

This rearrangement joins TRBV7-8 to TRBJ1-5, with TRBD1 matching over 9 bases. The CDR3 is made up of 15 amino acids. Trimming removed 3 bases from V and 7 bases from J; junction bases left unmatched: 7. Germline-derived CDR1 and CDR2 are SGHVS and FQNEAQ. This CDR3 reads CASSFLQGARQPQHF. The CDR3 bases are TGTGCCAGCAGCTTTCTACAGGGGGCGAGGCAGCCCCAGCATTTT.

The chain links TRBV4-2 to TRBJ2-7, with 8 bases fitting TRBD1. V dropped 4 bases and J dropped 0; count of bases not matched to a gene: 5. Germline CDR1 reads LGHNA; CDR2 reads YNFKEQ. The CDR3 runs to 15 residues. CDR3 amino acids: CASSLSGQGSYEQYF. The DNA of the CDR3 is TGTGCCAGCAGCCTCTCCGGACAGGGCTCCTACGAGCAGTACTTC.

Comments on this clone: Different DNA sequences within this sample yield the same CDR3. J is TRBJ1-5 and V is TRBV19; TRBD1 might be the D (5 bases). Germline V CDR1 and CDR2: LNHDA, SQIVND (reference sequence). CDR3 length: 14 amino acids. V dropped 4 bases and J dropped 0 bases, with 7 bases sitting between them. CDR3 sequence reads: CASSRTSSNQPQHF. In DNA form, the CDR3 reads TGTGCCAGTAGTAGGACATCTAGCAATCAGCCCCAGCATTTT.

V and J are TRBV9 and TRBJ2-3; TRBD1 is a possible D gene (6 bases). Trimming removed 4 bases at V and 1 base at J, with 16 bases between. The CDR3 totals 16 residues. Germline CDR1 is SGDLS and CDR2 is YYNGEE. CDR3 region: CASSTRTEGGTDTQYF. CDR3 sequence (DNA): TGTGCCAGCAGCACCCGGACAGAGGGGGGCACAGATACGCAGTATTTT.

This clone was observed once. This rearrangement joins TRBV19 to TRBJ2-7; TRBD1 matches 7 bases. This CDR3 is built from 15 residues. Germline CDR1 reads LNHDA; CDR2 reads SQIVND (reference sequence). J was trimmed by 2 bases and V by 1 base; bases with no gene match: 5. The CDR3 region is CASSIAMTGTYEQYF. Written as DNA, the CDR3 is TGTGCCAGTAGTATAGCCATGACAGGGACCTACGAGCAGTACTTC.

The CDR3 here is CASSQKTGGIYGYTF. CDR3 nucleotide sequence: TGTGCCAGCAGTCAAAAGACAGGGGGCATTTATGGCTACACCTTC. The chain employs TRBV2 and TRBJ1-2, with 10 bases lining up with TRBD1. Trimming cost V 5 bases and J 5 bases; bases outside gene matches: 8. CDR3 length equals 15 residues. CDR1 SNHLY and CDR2 FYNNEI come from the germline V gene.

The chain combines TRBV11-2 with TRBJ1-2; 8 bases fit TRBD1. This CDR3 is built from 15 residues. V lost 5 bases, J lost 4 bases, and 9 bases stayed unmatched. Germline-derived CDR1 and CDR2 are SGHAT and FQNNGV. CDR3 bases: TGTGCCAGCAGCCCCGACAGGGGCAGGCTCTATGGCTACACCTTC. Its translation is CASSPDRGRLYGYTF.

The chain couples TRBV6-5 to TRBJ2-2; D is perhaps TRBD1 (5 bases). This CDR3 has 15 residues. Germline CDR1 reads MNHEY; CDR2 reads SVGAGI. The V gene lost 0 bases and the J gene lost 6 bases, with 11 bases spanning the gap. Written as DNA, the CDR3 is TGTGCCAGCAGTTACTCAGGGGAAGGTGCCGGGGAGCTGTTTTTT. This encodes CASSYSGEGAGELFF.

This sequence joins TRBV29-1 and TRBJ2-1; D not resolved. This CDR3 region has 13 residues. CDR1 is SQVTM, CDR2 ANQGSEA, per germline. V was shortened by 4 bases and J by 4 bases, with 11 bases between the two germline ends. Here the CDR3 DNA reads TGCAGCGTTGTGTTGGGCGAATACAATGAGCAGTTCTTC. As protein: CSVVLGEYNEQFF.

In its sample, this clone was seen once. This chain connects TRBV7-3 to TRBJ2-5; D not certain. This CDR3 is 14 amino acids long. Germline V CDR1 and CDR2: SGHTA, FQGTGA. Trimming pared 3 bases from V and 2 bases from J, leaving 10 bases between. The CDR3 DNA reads TGTGCCAGCAGCTTGGGCAGCCAACAAGAGACCCAGTACTTC. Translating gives CASSLGSQQETQYF.

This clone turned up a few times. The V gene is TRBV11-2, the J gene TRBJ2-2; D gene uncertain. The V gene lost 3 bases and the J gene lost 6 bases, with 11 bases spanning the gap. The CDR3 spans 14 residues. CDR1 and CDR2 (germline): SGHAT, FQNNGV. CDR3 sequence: CASSFAPRPGELFF. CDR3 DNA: TGTGCCAGCAGCTTTGCGCCTAGACCCGGGGAGCTGTTTTTT.